This TCR beta chain was sequenced during a study of T cell repertoires in cytomegalovirus infection. MiXCR was run by TCRdb on the reads, yielding one entry per CDR3 protein. Of around 94,000 distinct CDR3 sequences in the sample, approximately 15% are singletons; the top ten hold approximately 7.6%. Sequencing used PBMCs. This TCR was sampled from a human donor in good health (CMV status not recorded). Some clones in this sample may be carry-over from other donors' samples.

The CDR3 here is CSAGGVSAYNEQFF. The CDR3, as DNA: TGCAGTGCTGGGGGGGTTTCTGCCTACAATGAGCAGTTCTTC. The chain is built from TRBV20-1 and TRBJ2-1, with TRBD2 matching 7 bases. Germline assignment: CDR1 DFQATT and CDR2 SNEGSKA (reference sequence). Germline trimming cut 5 bases from V and 2 bases from J; bases unmatched to any gene: 6. The CDR3 runs to 14 residues.